Shown below are 29 T cell receptor beta chains from a single sample sequenced in a study of glioma-infiltrating T cells after dendritic cell vaccination (dated by TCRdb to about 2016). The method was the immunoSEQ multiplex PCR assay. TCRdb limited this immuneACCESS table to in-frame rearrangements with V and J called. A share of clones is missing; checked studies link under half to unresolved V genes, and the rest is unexplained. For this sample there are 90,000 to 110,000 clones; about 90% appear just once. The ten largest clones add up to roughly 2.5% of the sample. This sample's time point label indicates: after dendritic cell vaccination, including at tumor progression/relapse. This sample comprised blood, obtained after dendritic cell vaccination. Receptors originate from a human donor with glioblastoma.

The genes are TRBV10-2 and TRBJ2-1, with 13 bases matching TRBD2. Germline CDR1 reads WSHSY; CDR2 reads SAAADI. After removal of 4 bases from V and 8 bases from J, the junction contained 5 bases not matched to a gene. The CDR3 has 15 residues. CDR3 sequence: CASSGGLAGADEQFF. CDR3 coding DNA: TGCGCCAGCAGTGGAGGACTAGCGGGAGCGGATGAGCAGTTCTTC.

The V and J genes are TRBV2 and TRBJ1-1, with TRBD1 identical over 7 bases. The length of the CDR3 is 13 residues. V lost 3 bases and J lost 8; bases outside the gene matches: 6. The germline V gene has CDR1 SNHLY and CDR2 FYNNEI. This CDR3 reads CASSEEGGQEAFF. DNA for the CDR3: TGTGCCAGCAGTGAGGAAGGGGGCCAGGAAGCTTTCTTT.

The chain combines TRBV11-2 with TRBJ2-3; possibly TRBD1 for D (5 bases). The CDR3 length is 13 residues. V was cut by 3 bases and J by 6 bases, with 10 bases left in between. CDR1 and CDR2 (germline): SGHAT, FQNNGV. The CDR3 reads CASSLEGADTQYF. For the CDR3, the DNA is TGTGCCAGCAGCTTGGAAGGGGCGGATACGCAGTATTTT.

The V and J genes are TRBV11-2 and TRBJ1-1; 7 bases agree with TRBD1. The CDR3 loop spans 14 amino acids. The germline V gene has CDR1 SGHAT and CDR2 FQNNGV. With V trimmed by 5 bases and J by 1 base, 4 bases remained unmatched. CDR3 nucleotides: TGTGCCAGCAGCCCCAGACAGGGGAACACTGAAGCTTTCTTT. This encodes CASSPRQGNTEAFF.

The V call is TRBV18, the J call TRBJ2-5, with 8 bases fitting TRBD1. From germline, CDR1 is KGHSH and CDR2 LQKENI. The CDR3 has 15 amino acids. With 5 bases clipped from V and 0 bases from J, the junction kept 5 bases outside the gene matches. The CDR3 nucleotides are TGTGCCAGCTCAGTCGGGACAGGTAACCAAGAGACCCAGTACTTC. It is translated as CASSVGTGNQETQYF.

This clone appeared once. V usage is TRBV7-2 and J usage is TRBJ2-7, with 11 bases identical to TRBD2. Germline trimming cut 4 bases from V and 2 bases from J; bases unmatched to any gene: 4. The V gene's germline CDR1 is SGHTA and CDR2 FQGNSA. This CDR3 contains 15 residues. The CDR3 spells CASSSLAGGPYEQYF. The CDR3 DNA reads as TGTGCCAGCAGCTCGCTAGCGGGGGGACCCTACGAGCAGTACTTC.

V is TRBV5-4 and J is TRBJ1-1; TRBD1 aligns across 11 bases. The CDR3 is 15 amino acids. Germline CDR1 SGHNT, CDR2 YYREEE (reference sequence). V shed 0 bases and J 3 bases; nucleotides not matched to a gene: 1. As DNA, the CDR3 is TGTGCCAGCAGCTTGGGGGGACAGGGGGACACTGAAGCTTTCTTT. This encodes CASSLGGQGDTEAFF.

The chain joins TRBV10-2 to TRBJ2-2; tentative D call: TRBD2 (6 bases). Germline loops: CDR1 WSHSY, CDR2 SAAADI. This CDR3 is built from 16 residues. The V end lost 3 bases, the J end lost 2 bases, and 13 bases lay between the germline ends. The CDR3 region is CASSDSGRENTGELFF. The CDR3 DNA follows: TGCGCCAGCAGTGATAGCGGCAGGGAAAACACCGGGGAGCTGTTTTTT.

The V gene is TRBV6-5, the J gene TRBJ1-1; D remains ambiguous. Germline lookup yields CDR1 MNHEY and CDR2 SVGAGI. The CDR3 totals 14 residues. Deletions cut 2 bases from V and 2 bases from J, with 9 bases between. The CDR3 nucleotides are TGTGCCAGCAGTTACACAGAGCTTAACACTGAAGCTTTCTTT. It encodes CASSYTELNTEAFF.

The chain combines TRBV5-1 with TRBJ2-7; 10 bases fit TRBD1. Trimming cost V 4 bases and J 1 base; bases outside gene matches: 5. Germline V gene sequence: CDR1 SGHRS, CDR2 YFSETQ. This CDR3 contains 15 residues. CDR3 in amino acids: CASSPRDRGSYEQYF. CDR3 DNA: TGCGCCAGCAGCCCCCGGGACAGGGGATCCTACGAGCAGTACTTC.

V and J are TRBV6-5 and TRBJ1-1; no firm D call. Germline CDR1 is MNHEY and CDR2 is SVGAGI. The CDR3 runs 13 residues. Trimming pared 6 bases from V and 9 bases from J, leaving 17 bases between. The CDR3 region has the DNA TGTGCCAGCAGAGACCCGGCGGGCGGTCAAGCTTTCTTT. Translated, it gives CASRDPAGGQAFF.

The chain has TRBV6-1 and TRBJ2-5, with TRBD2 identical over 8 bases. Germline V gives CDR1 MNHNS, CDR2 SASEGT. V dropped 5 bases and J dropped 5; count of bases not matched to a gene: 10. This CDR3 has 15 residues. This CDR3 reads CASSTGGRGRETQYF. CDR3 nucleotides: TGTGCCAGCAGTACGGGAGGGAGGGGACGGGAGACCCAGTACTTC.

This sequence joins TRBV10-3 and TRBJ1-3, with 9 bases aligning to TRBD1. The CDR3 is made up of 13 amino acids. From germline, CDR1 is ENHRY and CDR2 SYGVKD. J was trimmed by 7 bases and V by 8 bases; bases with no gene match: 6. CDR3 loop: CAIADRGSNTIYF. The DNA of the CDR3 is TGTGCCATCGCCGACAGGGGGAGTAACACCATATATTTT.

The rearrangement uses TRBV7-8 and TRBJ1-2, with a tentative D call TRBD1 (5 bases). Between the trimmed V and J ends, which lost 1 base and 5 bases, there was a span of 23 bases. There are 18 residues in the CDR3. Per germline, CDR1 SGHVS and CDR2 FQNEAQ. The DNA of the CDR3 is TGTGCCAGCAGCTTAGGGGAGAGGCCGGGGGAGGGAAGGTATGGCTACACCTTC. This codes for CASSLGERPGEGRYGYTF.

The V gene is TRBV2, the J gene TRBJ2-1; D remains unclear. Trimming shortened V by 7 bases and J by 3 bases, and 4 bases separated the two germline ends. From germline, CDR1 is SNHLY and CDR2 FYNNEI. The CDR3 is 11 amino acids. The CDR3 is CASTNYNEQFF. The CDR3 coding sequence is TGTGCCAGCACTAACTACAATGAGCAGTTCTTC.

This clone was observed a handful of times. The chain links TRBV19 to TRBJ2-5, with 9 bases matching TRBD1. The CDR3 runs 13 residues. Trimming cost V 6 bases and J 5 bases; bases outside gene matches: 4. In germline, CDR1 is LNHDA, CDR2 SQIVND (reference sequence). CDR3 in amino acids: CASRDRGGETQYF. In DNA form, the CDR3 reads TGTGCCAGTAGGGACAGGGGAGGCGAGACCCAGTACTTC. Full variable domain (remainder filled in from reference TRBV19 and TRBJ2-5): DGGITQSPKYLFRKEGQNVTLSCEQNLNHDAMYWYRQDPGQGLRLIYYSQIVNDFQKGDIAEGYSVSREKKESFPLTVTSAQKNPTAFYLCASRDRGGETQYFGPGTRLLVL.

This sequence joins TRBV6-4 and TRBJ2-2, with unresolved D. The CDR3 contains 14 residues. V lost 3 bases to trimming and J lost 1 base, with 6 bases between them. CDR1 and CDR2 (germline): MRHNA, SNTAGT. CDR3 nucleotide sequence: TGTGCCAGCAGTGAAACACGGAACACCGGGGAGCTGTTTTTT. Translation: CASSETRNTGELFF.

This chain joins TRBV5-1 and TRBJ1-5; possibly TRBD1 for D (6 bases). The V and J ends lost 3 bases and 3 bases respectively, with 13 bases between them. The germline V gene has CDR1 SGHRS and CDR2 YFSETQ. The length of the CDR3 is 15 residues. CDR3 loop: CASSSDGQPNQPQHF. The CDR3 coding sequence is TGCGCCAGCAGCTCAGATGGACAGCCCAATCAGCCCCAGCATTTT.

The gene calls are TRBV12-5 and TRBJ2-7, with 10 bases fitting TRBD1. Trimming cost V 1 base and J 7 bases; bases outside gene matches: 4. The germline gives CDR1 LGHNT, CDR2 FRNRAP. This CDR3 is 14 amino acids long. The CDR3, as DNA: TGTGCTAGTGGTTTGGGACAGGGGGCACGGGAGCAGTACTTC. Protein product: CASGLGQGAREQYF.

The chain has TRBV5-1 and TRBJ1-2; D is possibly TRBD1 (6 bases). Germline V lookup: CDR1 SGHRS, CDR2 YFSETQ. V lost 3 bases to trimming and J lost 2 bases, with 8 bases between them. This CDR3 is 13 amino acids long. The DNA for the CDR3 is TGCGCCAGCAGCTCCACAGGGAACTATGGCTACACCTTC. This sequence encodes CASSSTGNYGYTF.

The chain joins TRBV7-9 to TRBJ1-2; 7 bases agree with TRBD1. V lost 4 bases to trimming and J lost 5 bases; unmatched junction nucleotides: 7. This CDR3 comprises 14 residues. CDR1 and CDR2 from the germline V gene are SEHNR and FQNEAQ (reference sequence). This CDR3 reads CASSSATGDYGYTF. The DNA of the CDR3 is TGTGCCAGCAGCTCAGCAACAGGGGATTATGGCTACACCTTC.

CDR3 region: CASGTDNEQFF. CDR3 bases: TGTGCCAGTGGTACAGACAATGAGCAGTTCTTC. The rearrangement joins TRBV27 to TRBJ2-1; D unresolved. Between the trimmed V and J ends, which lost 9 bases and 5 bases, there was a span of 8 bases. CDR1 MNHEY and CDR2 SMNVEV come from the germline V gene (reference sequence). The CDR3 extends over 11 amino acids.

The chain is built from TRBV18 and TRBJ2-1; 7 bases are shared with TRBD2. CDR3 size: 15 residues. V gave up 2 bases and J gave up 4 bases; unmatched junction bases: 5. From germline, CDR1 is KGHSH and CDR2 LQKENI. The CDR3 sequence: CASSPVSGPYNEQFF. CDR3 coding DNA: TGTGCCAGCTCACCAGTTAGCGGGCCTTACAATGAGCAGTTCTTC. Supplemented by reference TRBV18 and TRBJ2-1, the full variable domain reads NAGVMQNPRHLVRRRGQEARLRCSPMKGHSHVYWYRQLPEEGLKFMVYLQKENIIDESGMPKERFSAEFPKEGPSILRIQQVVRGDSAAYFCASSPVSGPYNEQFFGPGTRLTVL.

The gene calls are TRBV7-8 and TRBJ2-2; TRBD1 agrees at 8 bases. Unmatched junction bases numbered 8, after V lost 7 bases and J lost 1 base. There are 16 residues in the CDR3. From germline, CDR1 is SGHVS and CDR2 FQNEAQ. CDR3 sequence: CASKRFGTGNTGELFF. The CDR3, as DNA: TGTGCCAGCAAACGATTCGGGACAGGGAACACCGGGGAGCTGTTTTTT.

The rearrangement links TRBV18 to TRBJ1-1; possibly TRBD1 for D (6 bases). The V gene's germline CDR1 is KGHSH and CDR2 LQKENI. Trimming shortened V by 6 bases and J by 5 bases, and 19 bases separated the two germline ends. The CDR3 consists of 15 residues. CDR3 sequence reads: CASSPGTPKGTEAFF. Written as DNA, the CDR3 is TGTGCCAGCTCCCCCGGGACACCGAAGGGTACTGAAGCTTTCTTT.

A word on this clone: This CDR3 is also generated by other DNA sequences in the sample. The chain has TRBV27 and TRBJ1-5; TRBD1 is a possible D gene (6 bases). The germline gives CDR1 MNHEY, CDR2 SMNVEV (reference sequence). This CDR3 has 15 residues. The V gene lost 0 bases and the J gene lost 3 bases, with 9 bases spanning the gap. The CDR3 here is CASSLSRGNNQPQHF. In DNA form, the CDR3 reads TGTGCCAGCAGTTTATCAAGGGGGAACAATCAGCCCCAGCATTTT.

The DNA for the CDR3 is TGTGCCAGCAGCTCGCCCCCGCGGGGGGGAGGGTACTCCTACGAGCAGTACTTC. Amino acid sequence: CASSSPPRGGGYSYEQYF. The chain links TRBV7-2 to TRBJ2-7, with 9 bases identical to TRBD2. The CDR3 runs to 18 residues. Germline V CDR1 and CDR2: SGHTA, FQGNSA. The junction had 13 bases not matched to a gene; V was cut back by 4 bases and J by 0 bases. Complete variable domain (other parts from reference TRBV7-2 and TRBJ2-7): GAGVSQSPSNKVTEKGKDVELRCDPISGHTALYWYRQSLGQGLEFLIYFQGNSAPDKSGLPSDRFSAERTGGSVSTLTIQRTQQEDSAVYLCASSSPPRGGGYSYEQYFGPGTRLTVT.

The V and J genes are TRBV11-2 and TRBJ2-3; possible D gene TRBD2, 6 bases. The CDR3 extends over 14 amino acids. Trimming took off 4 bases at V and 2 bases at J, with 10 bases between the two ends. Germline V gives CDR1 SGHAT, CDR2 FQNNGV. The CDR3 DNA sequence: TGTGCCAGCAGCTGGAGGGGTCCCACAGATACGCAGTATTTT. As protein: CASSWRGPTDTQYF. Full variable domain (outside the CDR3, taken from reference TRBV11-2 and TRBJ2-3): EAGVAQSPRYKIIEKRQSVAFWCNPISGHATLYWYQQILGQGPKLLIQFQNNGVVDDSQLPKDRFSAERLKGVDSTLKIQPAKLEDSAVYLCASSWRGPTDTQYFGPGTRLTVL.

J is TRBJ2-3 and V is TRBV6-1; 8 bases align to TRBD1. CDR1 is MNHNS and CDR2 is SASEGT in the germline V gene. The CDR3 extends over 16 amino acids. V was pared by 0 bases and J by 3 bases, with 5 bases of the junction left unmatched. The CDR3 sequence: CASSEASGGGTDTQYF. CDR3 nucleotide sequence: TGTGCCAGCAGTGAAGCGTCAGGGGGCGGGACAGATACGCAGTATTTT.